This T cell receptor (beta chain) originates from a study of T cell responses to AZD1222 COVID-19 vaccine. Findings and limits, study-wide: CD4 TCRs linked to vaccination spanned spike, dominating at 160-218 and 743-854. A rise in Spike-specific TCR breadth and depth followed two AZD1222 doses.

Remarks on this clone: Its specificity is not known.

Assay: immunoSEQ multiplex PCR; the TCRdb copy retains only in-frame clones and omits some. The sample consists of about 99,000 clones, roughly 88% of them appearing once. The sample consisted of peripheral blood, taken on day 0 of AZD1222 vaccination. The TCR originated in an adult in good health.

CDR3 loop: CASSLGTGDLNEQFF. DNA of the CDR3: TGTGCCAGCAGCTTAGGGACAGGGGACTTAAATGAGCAGTTCTTC. The V call is TRBV7-9, the J call TRBJ2-1, with TRBD1 matching over 9 bases. CDR3 length: 15 residues. V was clipped by 1 base and J by 7 bases; unmatched bases: 5. Looked up from germline, CDR1 is SEHNR and CDR2 is FQNEAQ (reference sequence).